The present entry profiles one T cell receptor (beta chain) with its context. The CDR3 ends on some other residue instead of the conserved phenylalanine or tryptophan, so this is likely a read error. This entry belongs to a study of tumor-infiltrating lymphocytes in primary liver carcinoma. Starting material of about 480 ng total RNA yielded TCR beta cDNA via a constant-region primer. Investigators got TCR beta libraries out of three nested multiplex PCR rounds, done with slightly modified ARM-PCR. In TCRdb, the multiplex PCR reads were re-called with MiXCR into one record per CDR3 protein. The sample holds 48,000 or so distinct CDR3 sequences, about 80% seen once. Between roughly 17 and 30 mg of unsorted bulk tissue served as the source from which RNA and DNA were co-extracted. This TCR derives from a man in his forties with primary liver carcinoma and hepatitis B virus infection. The sample comprised liver tumor tissue from sampling region 3. Subset given: tumor region T3, left-lateral pole.

This CDR3 is CVSSQYSGGGYEQYY. In DNA, the CDR3 is TGTGTCAGCAGCCAATATTCGGGAGGGGGCTACGAACAGTACTAC. The chain joins TRBV11-2 to TRBJ2-7; maybe TRBD2 (8 bases). Germline V gene sequence: CDR1 SGHAT, CDR2 FQNNGV. This CDR3 contains 15 residues.